A selection of T cell receptor beta chains follows, all from one sample in a study of blood T cell repertoires in COVID-19. Produced via immunoSEQ multiplex PCR; TCRdb's table is partial and in-frame only. Here the sample spans 220,000 or so clones, 82% being singletons. The sequencing sample was made of peripheral blood. Every receptor here comes from a woman aged 80 or older with COVID-19, enrolled during active disease. CDR3s include the opening cysteine and the closing phenylalanine or tryptophan. A D gene is named only where the DNA matches it firmly. The listing skips clone size in some rows; elsewhere it reads once, few, many or a size class.

CDR3 protein: CASNVRQGVFF; CDR3 DNA: TGTGCCAGCAATGTACGACAGGGGGTTTTCTTT; V gene: TRBV28; J gene: TRBJ1-1; D gene: TRBD1; clone size: -
CDR3 protein: CASSLPRGELFF; CDR3 DNA: TGTGCCAGCAGTTTACCTCGCGGGGAGCTGTTTTTT; V gene: TRBV28; J gene: TRBJ2-2; D gene: -; clone size: -
CDR3 protein: CASRRLFSGTGTGNTIYF; CDR3 DNA: TGTGCCAGCCGCCGACTCTTCTCCGGGACAGGGACCGGAAACACCATATATTTT; V gene: TRBV4-2; J gene: TRBJ1-3; D gene: TRBD1; clone size: -
CDR3 protein: CAWSPGINSNQPQHF; CDR3 DNA: TGTGCCTGGAGTCCGGGAATCAATAGCAATCAGCCCCAGCATTTT; V gene: TRBV30; J gene: TRBJ1-5; D gene: -; clone size: -
CDR3 protein: CASLRGQSNSPLHF; CDR3 DNA: TGTGCCAGCTTACGGGGACAGTCTAATTCACCCCTCCACTTT; V gene: TRBV5-5; J gene: TRBJ1-6; D gene: TRBD1; clone size: -
CDR3 protein: CASSSRGGISNQPQHF; CDR3 DNA: TGTGCCAGCAGCTCCCGGGGGGGTATAAGCAATCAGCCCCAGCATTTT; V gene: TRBV7-2; J gene: TRBJ1-5; D gene: -; clone size: -
CDR3 protein: CASSQGVGVSPYGYTF; CDR3 DNA: TGTGCCAGCAGCCAAGGGGTAGGGGTTTCTCCCTATGGCTACACCTTC; V gene: TRBV3-1/TRBV3-2; J gene: TRBJ1-2; D gene: -; clone size: -
CDR3 protein: CASSVVSTSSIQYF; CDR3 DNA: TGTGCCAGCAGCGTTGTTTCCACTAGCTCCATTCAGTACTTC; V gene: TRBV11-2; J gene: TRBJ2-4; D gene: -; clone size: -
CDR3 protein: CASSPGQPPYNEQFF; CDR3 DNA: TGCGCCAGCAGTCCCGGACAGCCGCCGTACAATGAGCAGTTCTTC; V gene: TRBV5-1; J gene: TRBJ2-1; D gene: -; clone size: few
CDR3 protein: CASSLRQPDRYGYTF; CDR3 DNA: TGTGCCAGCAGTCTCAGGCAACCCGATCGCTATGGCTACACCTTC; V gene: TRBV6-6; J gene: TRBJ1-2; D gene: -; clone size: -
CDR3 protein: CASSYSTSGAGEQFF; CDR3 DNA: TGTGCCAGCAGTTACTCGACTAGCGGGGCCGGTGAGCAGTTCTTC; V gene: TRBV6-5; J gene: TRBJ2-1; D gene: TRBD2; clone size: few
CDR3 protein: CASSLGVAGGEQFF; CDR3 DNA: TGTGCCAGCAGCTTAGGAGTAGCGGGGGGGGAGCAGTTCTTC; V gene: TRBV7-8; J gene: TRBJ2-1; D gene: TRBD2; clone size: -
CDR3 protein: CASSENGRVNTGELFF; CDR3 DNA: TGTGCCAGCTCAGAAAATGGGAGGGTGAACACCGGGGAGCTGTTTTTT; V gene: TRBV18; J gene: TRBJ2-2; D gene: TRBD2; clone size: -
CDR3 protein: CASSPRQGGPYEQYF; CDR3 DNA: TGTGCCAGCAGCCCCCGACAGGGGGGTCCCTACGAGCAGTACTTC; V gene: TRBV11-2; J gene: TRBJ2-7; D gene: TRBD1; clone size: -
CDR3 protein: CASSRGTAEKLFF; CDR3 DNA: TGTGCCAGCAGCCGCGGGACGGCTGAAAAACTGTTTTTT; V gene: TRBV7-9; J gene: TRBJ1-4; D gene: -; clone size: -
CDR3 protein: CSASESWYRAPDTQYF; CDR3 DNA: TGCAGTGCTAGTGAGAGTTGGTACAGGGCTCCAGATACGCAGTATTTT; V gene: TRBV20-1; J gene: TRBJ2-3; D gene: -; clone size: -
CDR3 protein: CSASVGTNSPGQHF; CDR3 DNA: TGCAGTGCTAGTGTTGGGACAAATTCCCCGGGCCAGCATTTT; V gene: TRBV20-1; J gene: TRBJ1-5; D gene: -; clone size: -
CDR3 protein: CASSSRQPEAFF; CDR3 DNA: TGTGCCAGCAGCTCCCGACAGCCTGAAGCTTTCTTT; V gene: TRBV5-5; J gene: TRBJ1-1; D gene: -; clone size: -
CDR3 protein: CASGSGQGATQPQHF; CDR3 DNA: TGTGCTAGTGGTTCGGGACAGGGGGCCACTCAGCCCCAGCATTTT; V gene: TRBV12-5; J gene: TRBJ1-5; D gene: TRBD1; clone size: -
CDR3 protein: CASRLAGIQETQYF; CDR3 DNA: TGTGCCAGCAGGCTAGCGGGAATCCAAGAGACCCAGTACTTC; V gene: TRBV27; J gene: TRBJ2-5; D gene: TRBD2; clone size: -
CDR3 protein: CASSPNRGPYTGELFF; CDR3 DNA: TGTGCCAGCTCACCAAACAGGGGGCCCTACACCGGGGAGCTGTTTTTT; V gene: TRBV18; J gene: TRBJ2-2; D gene: TRBD1; clone size: -
CDR3 protein: CASSLAGTQKETQYF; CDR3 DNA: TGCGCCAGCAGCTTGGCCGGGACTCAGAAAGAGACCCAGTACTTC; V gene: TRBV5-1; J gene: TRBJ2-5; D gene: -; clone size: once
CDR3 protein: CASSFDGGAAQPQHF; CDR3 DNA: TGTGCCAGCAGCTTCGATGGCGGGGCTGCTCAGCCCCAGCATTTT; V gene: TRBV5-4; J gene: TRBJ1-5; D gene: -; clone size: -
CDR3 protein: CASSQGIAGPYEQYF; CDR3 DNA: TGCGCCAGCAGCCAAGGAATTGCGGGACCCTACGAGCAGTACTTC; V gene: TRBV4-3; J gene: TRBJ2-7; D gene: -; clone size: once
CDR3 protein: CAIRPRETGGELFF; CDR3 DNA: TGTGCCATCCGACCCCGAGAAACAGGGGGGGAGCTGTTTTTT; V gene: TRBV10-3; J gene: TRBJ2-2; D gene: -; clone size: -
CDR3 protein: CATSDYDSPSGGYTF; CDR3 DNA: TGTGCCACCAGTGATTACGACAGTCCCTCGGGTGGCTACACCTTC; V gene: TRBV24-1; J gene: TRBJ1-2; D gene: -; clone size: -
CDR3 protein: CASSVGGSALYNEQFF; CDR3 DNA: TGTGCCAGCAGCGTAGGAGGCAGCGCGCTCTACAATGAGCAGTTCTTC; V gene: TRBV9; J gene: TRBJ2-1; D gene: -; clone size: once
CDR3 protein: CASSSRTGVNEQFF; CDR3 DNA: TGTGCCAGCAGTTCAAGGACAGGGGTCAATGAGCAGTTCTTC; V gene: TRBV28; J gene: TRBJ2-1; D gene: TRBD1; clone size: -
CDR3 protein: CASSSGWNSPLHF; CDR3 DNA: TGTGCCAGCAGCTCGGGTTGGAATTCACCCCTCCACTTT; V gene: TRBV7-3; J gene: TRBJ1-6; D gene: -; clone size: few
CDR3 protein: CATSTPDGKETQYF; CDR3 DNA: TGTGCCACCAGTACCCCTGACGGGAAAGAGACCCAGTACTTC; V gene: TRBV24-1; J gene: TRBJ2-5; D gene: -; clone size: -
CDR3 protein: CASSPPSTETQYF; CDR3 DNA: TGTGCCAGCTCGCCGCCTAGCACGGAGACCCAGTACTTC; V gene: TRBV18; J gene: TRBJ2-5; D gene: -; clone size: -
CDR3 protein: CASSRTGTSGRNEQFF; CDR3 DNA: TGTGCCAGCAGCCGGACTGGGACTAGCGGGAGAAATGAGCAGTTCTTC; V gene: TRBV5-6; J gene: TRBJ2-1; D gene: TRBD2; clone size: -
CDR3 protein: CASSLNRGQTEAFF; CDR3 DNA: TGTGCCAGCAGCTTAAACAGGGGGCAAACTGAAGCTTTCTTT; V gene: TRBV7-8; J gene: TRBJ1-1; D gene: TRBD1; clone size: many
CDR3 protein: CASRQGLAASYEQYF; CDR3 DNA: TGTGCCAGCAGACAGGGACTAGCGGCCTCCTACGAGCAGTACTTC; V gene: TRBV7-9; J gene: TRBJ2-7; D gene: TRBD2; clone size: -
CDR3 protein: CASSEAGPANYGYTF; CDR3 DNA: TGTGCCAGCAGTGAAGCGGGCCCTGCTAACTATGGCTACACCTTC; V gene: TRBV2; J gene: TRBJ1-2; D gene: -; clone size: -
CDR3 protein: CASSYSITDPETQYF; CDR3 DNA: TGTGCCAGCAGTTACTCGATAACTGATCCTGAGACCCAGTACTTC; V gene: TRBV6-5; J gene: TRBJ2-5; D gene: -; clone size: -
CDR3 protein: CASSLAAGQGGYYGYTF; CDR3 DNA: TGCGCCAGCAGCTTGGCGGCCGGGCAGGGGGGATACTATGGCTACACCTTC; V gene: TRBV5-1; J gene: TRBJ1-2; D gene: TRBD1; clone size: -
CDR3 protein: CASTQGTTYEQYF; CDR3 DNA: TGTGCCAGCACCCAAGGGACAACCTACGAGCAGTACTTC; V gene: TRBV7-2; J gene: TRBJ2-7; D gene: -; clone size: -
CDR3 protein: CAWSKQGAIGYTF; CDR3 DNA: TGTGCCTGGAGTAAACAGGGGGCGATTGGCTACACCTTC; V gene: TRBV30; J gene: TRBJ1-2; D gene: TRBD1; clone size: once
CDR3 protein: CASSDLAVSQYF; CDR3 DNA: TGTGCCAGCAGTGATCTAGCGGTGTCGCAGTATTTT; V gene: TRBV6-1; J gene: TRBJ2-3; D gene: TRBD2; clone size: -
CDR3 protein: CASSPNEGQPQHF; CDR3 DNA: TGTGCCAGCAGCCCTAATGAGGGTCAGCCCCAGCATTTT; V gene: TRBV7-3; J gene: TRBJ1-5; D gene: -; clone size: -